This entry describes one T cell receptor beta chain. Its specificity is unknown. This sample is part of a study of T cell clonotyping in hematopoietic cell transplantation. Whole-study findings and limits: Higher Inverse Simpson Index values in graft donor and pretransplant recipient predicted broader posttransplant TCR diversity.

This sample's time point: recipient sample about 28 days before transplant, after cytoreduction. Method: immunoSEQ multiplex PCR; TCRdb's copy keeps in-frame clones and lacks some. The sample has about 45,000 clones, approximately 80% seen once. The V gene's germline CDR1 is SGHNT and CDR2 YYREEE (reference sequence). This CDR3 has 13 amino acids. V gave up 4 bases and J gave up 4 bases; unmatched junction bases: 3. The rearrangement links TRBV5-4 to TRBJ2-5; TRBD1 agrees at 8 bases. The sequenced sample was peripheral blood mononuclear cells, obtained before stem cell transplant. The origin of this receptor is a man aged 55-75 years with myelodysplastic syndrome. Some clones in this sample may be carry-over from other donors' samples. DNA for the CDR3: TGTGCCAGCAGCCCCGGACAGGGAGAGACCCAGTACTTC. This codes for CASSPGQGETQYF.